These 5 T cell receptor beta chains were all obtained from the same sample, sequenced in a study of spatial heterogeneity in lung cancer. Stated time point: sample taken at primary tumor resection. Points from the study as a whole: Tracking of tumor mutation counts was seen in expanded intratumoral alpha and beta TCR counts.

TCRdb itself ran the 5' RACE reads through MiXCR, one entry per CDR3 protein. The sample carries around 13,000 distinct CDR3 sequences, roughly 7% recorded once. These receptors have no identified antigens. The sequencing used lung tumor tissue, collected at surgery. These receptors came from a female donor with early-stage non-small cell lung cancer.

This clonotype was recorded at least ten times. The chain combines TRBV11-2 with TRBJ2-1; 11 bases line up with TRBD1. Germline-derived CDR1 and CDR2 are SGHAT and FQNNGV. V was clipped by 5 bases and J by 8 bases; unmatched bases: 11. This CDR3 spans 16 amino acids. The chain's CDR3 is CASSRIRDRGSYEQFF. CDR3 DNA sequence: TGTGCCAGCAGCCGCATCAGGGACAGGGGGAGTTATGAGCAGTTCTTC.

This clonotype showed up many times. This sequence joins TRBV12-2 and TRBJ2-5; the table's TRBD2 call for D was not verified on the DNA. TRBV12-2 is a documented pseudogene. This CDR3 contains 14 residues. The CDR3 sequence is CASRFLEGKETQYF. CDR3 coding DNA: TGTGCAAGTCGCTTCCTGGAGGGGAAAGAGACCCAGTACTTC.

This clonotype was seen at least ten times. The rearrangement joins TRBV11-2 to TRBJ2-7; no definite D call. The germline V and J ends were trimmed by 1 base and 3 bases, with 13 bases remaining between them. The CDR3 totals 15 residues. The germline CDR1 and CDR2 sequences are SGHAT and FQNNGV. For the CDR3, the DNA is TGTGCCAGCAGCTTAGTCCCACGGTTCCACTACGAGCAGTACTTC. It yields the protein CASSLVPRFHYEQYF.

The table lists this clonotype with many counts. CDR3 amino acids: CSARFASGSYNEQFF. The DNA for the CDR3 is TGCAGTGCTAGGTTCGCTAGCGGTTCCTACAATGAGCAGTTCTTC. The chain links TRBV20-1 to TRBJ2-1; 7 positions match TRBD2. The V and J ends lost 3 bases and 1 base, in that order; junction bases with no gene match: 6. The CDR3 has 15 amino acids. CDR1 and CDR2 (germline): DFQATT, SNEGSKA (reference sequence).

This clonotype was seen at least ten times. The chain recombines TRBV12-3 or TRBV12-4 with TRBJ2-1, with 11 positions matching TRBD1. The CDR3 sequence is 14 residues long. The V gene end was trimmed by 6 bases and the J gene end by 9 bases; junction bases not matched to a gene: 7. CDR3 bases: TGTGCCAGCAGCGTCCGGGACAGGGGGGCTGAGCAGTTCTTC. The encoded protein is CASSVRDRGAEQFF.